The 22 T cell receptor beta chains listed next were all sequenced from one sample in a study of blood T cell repertoires in COVID-19. Clones were read by immunoSEQ multiplex PCR, and TCRdb kept only the in-frame ones, dropping some. The top ten hold approximately 15% of the sample, which has 17,000 or so clones, 81% seen once. Sequences were obtained from peripheral blood. The source of these receptors is a man aged 40-55 years with active or convalescent COVID-19.

CDR3 DNA sequence: TGTGCCAGCAGCTTAACGACAGGACAGGGGATCACTGAAGCTTTCTTT. The encoded protein is CASSLTTGQGITEAFF. The rearrangement uses TRBV7-9 and TRBJ1-1; 9 positions match TRBD1. The CDR3 has 16 amino acids. V trimming: 2 bases; J trimming: 4 bases; junction bases outside the gene matches: 8. Germline V gene sequence: CDR1 SEHNR, CDR2 FQNEAQ (reference sequence). The full variable domain, in which reference TRBV7-9 and TRBJ1-1 provide the parts outside the CDR3, is DTGVSQNPRHKITKRGQNVTFRCDPISEHNRLYWYRQTLGQGPEFLTYFQNEAQLEKSRLLSDRFSAERPKGSFSTLEIQRTEQGDSAMYLCASSLTTGQGITEAFFGQGTRLTVV.

The chain couples TRBV5-4 to TRBJ1-1; 7 nucleotides align to TRBD1. Germline V CDR1 and CDR2: SGHNT, YYREEE (reference sequence). The CDR3 length is 16 residues. V lost 0 bases and J lost 0; bases outside the gene matches: 5. CDR3 sequence: CASSLARDRLNTEAFF. In DNA, the CDR3 is TGTGCCAGCAGCTTGGCCAGGGACAGATTGAACACTGAAGCTTTCTTT.

The CDR3 loop is CASSESIGTSFRETQYF. CDR3 DNA sequence: TGCGCCAGCAGTGAGTCGATTGGGACTAGTTTTCGAGAGACCCAGTACTTC. The chain combines TRBV10-1 with TRBJ2-5, with 8 bases matching TRBD2. J lost 4 bases, V lost 0 bases, and 10 bases had no gene match. The germline V gene encodes CDR1 WNHNN and CDR2 SYGVQD (reference sequence). CDR3 size: 17 residues.

The J gene is TRBJ1-5, the V gene TRBV7-8; D gene ambiguous. The germline gives CDR1 SGHVS, CDR2 FQNEAQ. Between the trimmed V and J ends, which lost 1 base and 3 bases, there was a span of 7 bases. The CDR3 consists of 14 residues. CDR3 nucleotides: TGTGCCAGCAGCTTAGGGACTCTCAATCAGCCCCAGCATTTT. Its protein product is CASSLGTLNQPQHF.

This rearrangement joins TRBV5-5 to TRBJ1-1; no clear D gene. This CDR3 comprises 16 residues. The germline V gene encodes CDR1 SGHKS and CDR2 YYEKEE (reference sequence). V lost 5 bases and J lost 1, with 18 bases in between. CDR3: CASRPRGWGWNTEAFF. For the CDR3, the DNA is TGTGCCAGCAGACCCCGGGGTTGGGGATGGAACACTGAAGCTTTCTTT.

The rearrangement uses TRBV7-9 and TRBJ1-2, with TRBD1 identical over 9 bases. This CDR3 has 17 amino acids. CDR1 SEHNR and CDR2 FQNEAQ come from the germline V gene (reference sequence). V lost 5 bases and J lost 9; bases outside the gene matches: 19. CDR3 sequence reads: CASSPPFRTGGLYSYTF. The CDR3 nucleotides are TGTGCCAGCAGCCCCCCCTTTAGAACAGGGGGCCTTTATAGCTACACCTTC.

The chain links TRBV7-7 to TRBJ2-2; 7 nucleotides agree with TRBD2. J lost 7 bases, V lost 5 bases, and 10 bases had no gene match. The CDR3 consists of 15 residues. Germline CDR1 is SSHAT and CDR2 is FNYEAQ (reference sequence). For the CDR3, the DNA is TGTGCCAGCAGCCTCGGGGGAGGGGAAGTCGGGGAGCTGTTTTTT. Protein product: CASSLGGGEVGELFF. Combining the CDR3 with reference TRBV7-7 and TRBJ2-2 gives the whole variable domain GAGVSQSPRYKVTKRGQDVTLRCDPISSHATLYWYQQALGQGPEFLTYFNYEAQPDKSGLPSDRFSAERPEGSISTLTIQRTEQRDSAMYRCASSLGGGEVGELFFGEGSRLTVL.

J is TRBJ1-4 and V is TRBV5-1, with 8 bases aligning to TRBD1. The CDR3 is 16 amino acids. The ends lost 4 bases at V and 0 bases at J; junction bases unmatched: 5. CDR1 is SGHRS, CDR2 YFSETQ, per germline. CDR3 DNA: TGCGCCAGCAGCCCCGGACAGGGTACAACTAATGAAAAACTGTTTTTT. As protein: CASSPGQGTTNEKLFF.

The genes are TRBV12-3 or TRBV12-4 and TRBJ1-2; D remains ambiguous. Trimming removed 2 bases from V and 2 bases from J, with 6 bases in between. The CDR3 loop spans 13 amino acids. DNA for the CDR3: TGTGCCAGCAGTTTATCGGGGAACTATGGCTACACCTTC. Translating gives CASSLSGNYGYTF.

The rearrangement links TRBV5-1 to TRBJ1-1; D is perhaps TRBD1 (5 bases). CDR1 and CDR2 (germline): SGHRS, YFSETQ. This CDR3 is built from 13 residues. Trimming removed 6 bases at V and 4 bases at J, with 13 bases between. The CDR3 DNA is TGCGCCAGCATGGGCGAAGGGGTCACTGAAGCTTTCTTT. Residues: CASMGEGVTEAFF. Variable domain in full (rest from reference TRBV5-1 and TRBJ1-1): KAGVTQTPRYLIKTRGQQVTLSCSPISGHRSVSWYQQTPGQGLQFLFEYFSETQRNKGNFPGRFSGRQFSNSRSEMNVSTLELGDSALYLCASMGEGVTEAFFGQGTRLTVV.

The gene calls are TRBV5-8 and TRBJ1-5; D not certain. Trimming stripped 1 base from V and 1 base from J, with 3 bases between. CDR3 length: 13 amino acids. Germline V gene sequence: CDR1 SGHTS, CDR2 YDEGEE. This CDR3 reads CASSLSSNQPQHF. DNA of the CDR3: TGTGCCAGCAGCTTGAGCAGCAATCAGCCCCAGCATTTT. The variable domain in full, completed from reference TRBV5-8 and TRBJ1-5, reads EAGVTQSPTHLIKTRGQQATLRCSPISGHTSVYWYQQALGLGLQFLLWYDEGEERNRGNFPPRFSGRQFPNYSSELNVNALELEDSALYLCASSLSSNQPQHFGDGTRLSIL.

The CDR3 is CASSLDPTSGGLYNEQFF. Written as DNA, the CDR3 is TGTGCCAGCAGCCTTGATCCGACTAGCGGGGGGCTCTACAATGAGCAGTTCTTC. The chain carries TRBV13 and TRBJ2-1; 13 bases are a match to TRBD2. This CDR3 has 18 amino acids. V shed 5 bases and J 3 bases; nucleotides not matched to a gene: 10. Germline-derived CDR1 and CDR2 are PRHDT and FYEKMQ (reference sequence).

The chain is built from TRBV5-5 and TRBJ1-2; D is unclear. Between the trimmed V and J ends, which lost 0 bases and 4 bases, there was a span of 16 bases. Germline values: CDR1 SGHKS, CDR2 YYEKEE (reference sequence). CDR3 length: 16 amino acids. The CDR3, as DNA: TGTGCCAGCAGCTTGGAGGGAGGGTCCTCCTTCTATGGCTACACCTTC. Translated: CASSLEGGSSFYGYTF.

The J gene is TRBJ2-7, the V gene TRBV5-1; D is perhaps TRBD1 (6 bases). The CDR3 is 15 residues long. CDR1 is SGHRS and CDR2 is YFSETQ in the germline V gene. V was pared by 2 bases and J by 0 bases, with 12 bases between. The CDR3 nucleotides read TGCGCCAGCAGCTTACAGGGATTAGACTCCTACGAGCAGTACTTC. Residues: CASSLQGLDSYEQYF. Full variable domain (outside the CDR3, taken from reference TRBV5-1 and TRBJ2-7): KAGVTQTPRYLIKTRGQQVTLSCSPISGHRSVSWYQQTPGQGLQFLFEYFSETQRNKGNFPGRFSGRQFSNSRSEMNVSTLELGDSALYLCASSLQGLDSYEQYFGPGTRLTVT.

V and J are TRBV4-3 and TRBJ2-1, with TRBD2 matching over 8 bases. J was trimmed by 9 bases and V by 0 bases; bases with no gene match: 16. The CDR3 has 18 amino acids. CDR1 and CDR2 from the germline V gene are LGHNA and YSLEER. CDR3 bases: TGCGCCAGCAGCCAAGAGGTGTCCAGCGGGGGTTGGAGTGGTGAGCAGTTCTTC. Protein: CASSQEVSSGGWSGEQFF.

In its sample, this clone is large. The CDR3 loop is CASSIQRRGSRSTEAFF. CDR3 nucleotide sequence: TGTGCCAGTAGTATTCAACGCAGGGGGTCTCGAAGCACTGAAGCTTTCTTT. V and J are TRBV19 and TRBJ1-1, with TRBD1 matching 7 bases. The CDR3 covers 17 residues. Germline loops: CDR1 LNHDA, CDR2 SQIVND (reference sequence). V was pared by 3 bases and J by 4 bases, with 14 bases of the junction left unmatched.

The chain links TRBV10-3 to TRBJ2-7; 11 bases agree with TRBD2. V lost 2 bases, J lost 3 bases, and 6 bases stayed unmatched. The length of the CDR3 is 16 residues. Germline V gene data show CDR1 as ENHRY and CDR2 as SYGVKD. This CDR3 reads CAISEPSSGGFYEQYF. The CDR3 DNA follows: TGTGCCATCAGTGAGCCTTCTAGCGGGGGGTTCTACGAGCAGTACTTC.

This chain uses TRBV27 with TRBJ1-1; TRBD1 is a possible D gene (6 bases). V lost 2 bases and J lost 5, with 9 bases in between. The CDR3 consists of 13 residues. Germline assignment: CDR1 MNHEY and CDR2 SMNVEV (reference sequence). CDR3 loop: CASSLDRITEAFF. In DNA, the CDR3 is TGTGCCAGCAGTTTAGACAGGATAACTGAAGCTTTCTTT.

CDR3 coding DNA: TGTGCCAGCAGTTGGGACAGAAAAAACTATGGCTACACCTTC. This encodes CASSWDRKNYGYTF. The chain links TRBV6-5 to TRBJ1-2; 7 nucleotides line up with TRBD1. The CDR3 is 14 amino acids. V shed 4 bases and J 2 bases; nucleotides not matched to a gene: 4. Germline V gene lookup returns CDR1 MNHEY and CDR2 SVGAGI.

This clone has only one observation. V gene TRBV27 combines with J gene TRBJ2-7; D is perhaps TRBD1 (6 bases). The CDR3 spans 13 residues. Trimming shortened V by 9 bases and J by 3 bases, and 15 bases separated the two germline ends. The germline gives CDR1 MNHEY, CDR2 SMNVEV (reference sequence). The CDR3 is CASSGDTIYEQYF. CDR3 sequence (DNA): TGTGCCAGTTCCGGGGACACGATCTACGAGCAGTACTTC.

The rearrangement links TRBV19 to TRBJ2-7; D may be TRBD2 (5 bases). With 5 bases removed from V and 0 bases from J, the gap between germline ends came to 11 bases. Germline CDR1 reads LNHDA; CDR2 reads SQIVND (reference sequence). The CDR3 totals 14 residues. CDR3 amino acids: CASSWTGNSYEQYF. CDR3 nucleotide sequence: TGTGCCAGTAGTTGGACTGGGAACTCCTACGAGCAGTACTTC.

This clone was detected only a few times. The CDR3 loop is CASSLGAGTGNVGEKLFF. Written as DNA, the CDR3 is TGCGCCAGCAGCTTGGGTGCCGGGACAGGTAACGTCGGTGAAAAACTGTTTTTT. This chain uses TRBV5-1 with TRBJ1-4; 8 bases match TRBD1. Germline CDR1 reads SGHRS; CDR2 reads YFSETQ. There are 18 residues in the CDR3. V was pared by 0 bases and J by 7 bases, with 14 bases of the junction left unmatched.